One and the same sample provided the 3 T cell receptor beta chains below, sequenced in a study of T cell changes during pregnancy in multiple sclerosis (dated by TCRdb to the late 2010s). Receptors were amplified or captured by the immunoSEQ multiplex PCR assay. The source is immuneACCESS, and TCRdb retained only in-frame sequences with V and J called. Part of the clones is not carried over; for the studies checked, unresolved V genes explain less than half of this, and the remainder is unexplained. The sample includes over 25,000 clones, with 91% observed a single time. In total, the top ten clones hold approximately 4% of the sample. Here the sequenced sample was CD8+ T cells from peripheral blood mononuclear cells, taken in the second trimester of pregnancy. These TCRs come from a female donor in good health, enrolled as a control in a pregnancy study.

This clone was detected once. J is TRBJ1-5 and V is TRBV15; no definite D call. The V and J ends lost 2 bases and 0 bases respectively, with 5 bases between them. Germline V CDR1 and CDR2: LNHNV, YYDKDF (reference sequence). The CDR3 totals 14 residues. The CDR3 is CATSRRDSNQPQHF. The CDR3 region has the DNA TGTGCCACCAGCAGACGAGATAGCAATCAGCCCCAGCATTTT.

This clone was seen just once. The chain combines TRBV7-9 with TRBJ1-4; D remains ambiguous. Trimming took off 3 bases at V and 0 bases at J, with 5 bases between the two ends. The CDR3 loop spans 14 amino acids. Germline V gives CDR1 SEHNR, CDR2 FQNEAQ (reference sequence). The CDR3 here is CASSLGSTNEKLFF. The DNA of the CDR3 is TGTGCCAGCAGCTTGGGCTCAACTAATGAAAAACTGTTTTTT.

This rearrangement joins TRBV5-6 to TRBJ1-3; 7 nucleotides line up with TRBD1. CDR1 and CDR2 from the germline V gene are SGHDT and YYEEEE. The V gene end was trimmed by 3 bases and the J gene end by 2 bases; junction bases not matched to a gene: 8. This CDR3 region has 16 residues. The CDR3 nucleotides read TGTGCCAGCAGCTCACAGGGGTGGAATCCTGGAAACACCATATATTTT. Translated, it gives CASSSQGWNPGNTIYF. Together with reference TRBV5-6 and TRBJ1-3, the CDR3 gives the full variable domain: DAGVTQSPTHLIKTRGQQVTLRCSPKSGHDTVSWYQQALGQGPQFIFQYYEEEERQRGNFPDRFSGHQFPNYSSELNVNALLLGDSALYLCASSSQGWNPGNTIYFGEGSWLTVV.